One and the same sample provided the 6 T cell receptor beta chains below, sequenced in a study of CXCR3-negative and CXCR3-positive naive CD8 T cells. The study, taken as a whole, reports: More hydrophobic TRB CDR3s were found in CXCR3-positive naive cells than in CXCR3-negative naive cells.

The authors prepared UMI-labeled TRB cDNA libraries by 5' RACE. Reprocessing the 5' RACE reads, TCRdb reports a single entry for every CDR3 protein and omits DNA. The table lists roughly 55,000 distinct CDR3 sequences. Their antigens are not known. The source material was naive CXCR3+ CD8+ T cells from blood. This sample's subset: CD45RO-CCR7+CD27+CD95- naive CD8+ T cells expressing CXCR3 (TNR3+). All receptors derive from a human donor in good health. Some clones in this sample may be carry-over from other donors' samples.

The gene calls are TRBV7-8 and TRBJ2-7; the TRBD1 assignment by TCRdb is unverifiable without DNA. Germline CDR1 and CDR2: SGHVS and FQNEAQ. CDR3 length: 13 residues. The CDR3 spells CASSWALGDEQYF.

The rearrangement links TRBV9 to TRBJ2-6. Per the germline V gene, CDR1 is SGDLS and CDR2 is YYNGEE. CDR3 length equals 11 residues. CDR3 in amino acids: CASRGANVLTF.

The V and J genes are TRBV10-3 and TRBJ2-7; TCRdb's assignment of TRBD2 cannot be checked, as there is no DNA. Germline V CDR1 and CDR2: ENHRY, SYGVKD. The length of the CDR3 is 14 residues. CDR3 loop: CATLGLAGDGEQYF.

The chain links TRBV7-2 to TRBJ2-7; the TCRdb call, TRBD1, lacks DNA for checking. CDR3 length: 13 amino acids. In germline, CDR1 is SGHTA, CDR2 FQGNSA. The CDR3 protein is CASSSPLSYEQYF.

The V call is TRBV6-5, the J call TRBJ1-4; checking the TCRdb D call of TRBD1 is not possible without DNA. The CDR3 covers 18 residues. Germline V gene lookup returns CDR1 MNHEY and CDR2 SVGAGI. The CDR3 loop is CASRMGAAAFATNEKLFF.

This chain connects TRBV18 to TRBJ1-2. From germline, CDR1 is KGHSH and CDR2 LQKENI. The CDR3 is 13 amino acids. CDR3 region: CASSPPGETGYTF.